This is a list of T cell receptor beta chains from one sample in a study of blood T cell repertoires in COVID-19. Profiling relied on immunoSEQ multiplex PCR, and the TCRdb table lists in-frame clones only, not all of them. The table records over 300,000 clones, approximately 90% of them present only once. Sequencing was carried out using PBMCs or T cells enriched from blood (not recorded which). The receptors here all came from a woman younger than 45 with acute COVID-19. CDR3s include the opening cysteine and the closing phenylalanine or tryptophan. Each record gives: clone size, V gene, D gene, J gene, CDR3 DNA, CDR3 protein. A D gene is named only where the DNA matches it firmly. A clone size is listed for some rows: how often the clone was seen (once, few, many), or a class if it is expanded.

-	TRBV5-1	-	TRBJ1-1	TGCGCCAGCAGCTTGTTGGGCGCTGAAGCTTTCTTT	CASSLLGAEAFF
-	TRBV5-6	TRBD1	TRBJ2-7	TGTGCCAGCAGCACTGGGACAGGGAGCTCCTACGAGCAGTACTTC	CASSTGTGSSYEQYF
-	TRBV7-2	TRBD1	TRBJ1-1	TGTGCCAGCAGCCCCGACAGGGGATGGAGGACTGAAGCTTTCTTT	CASSPDRGWRTEAFF
-	TRBV30	-	TRBJ2-7	TGTGCCTGGAGTGTAGTCAGAAGCTCCTACGAGCAGTACTTC	CAWSVVRSSYEQYF
-	TRBV4-1	TRBD1	TRBJ1-6	TGCGCCAGCAGCCTGACAGGGGTAGAGCAAGGTAATTCACCCCTCCACTTT	CASSLTGVEQGNSPLHF
-	TRBV28	TRBD1	TRBJ1-2	TGTGCCAGCAGTGCAGGGGGCGGTGGCTACACCTTC	CASSAGGGGYTF
-	TRBV5-1	-	TRBJ1-5	TGCGCCAGCAGCTTGGGACCGCGGGAGGGTCAGCCCCAGCATTTT	CASSLGPREGQPQHF
-	TRBV6-2/TRBV6-3	-	TRBJ1-2	TGTGCCAGCAGTTCTCTGGCACAATCCAACTATGGCTACACCTTC	CASSSLAQSNYGYTF
once	TRBV9	-	TRBJ2-7	TGTGCCAGCAGCGGGGGGACACCCTCCTACGAGCAGTACTTC	CASSGGTPSYEQYF
-	TRBV5-1	TRBD1	TRBJ1-1	TGCGCCAGCAGCCGGGAGAGGGACAGGGAAGCTTTCTTT	CASSRERDREAFF
-	TRBV2	-	TRBJ1-4	TGTGCCAGCAGTGAGGAACAGGGTGGGAATGAAAAACTGTTTTTT	CASSEEQGGNEKLFF
-	TRBV5-1	TRBD1	TRBJ2-7	TGCGCCAGCAGCCCTGGAAGGACAGGGCCTAACTCCTACGAGCAGTACTTC	CASSPGRTGPNSYEQYF
once	TRBV14	TRBD1	TRBJ2-1	TGTGCCAGCAGCCAATTAGGGACAGAATTTAATGAGCAGTTCTTC	CASSQLGTEFNEQFF
-	TRBV19	TRBD1	TRBJ1-2	TGTGCCAGTAGTATAGATCAGGGGGGACAGAAATCCTATGGCTACACCTTC	CASSIDQGGQKSYGYTF
-	TRBV30	TRBD1	TRBJ1-5	TGTGCCTGGAGCGCCGGGACAGGGGGGCAGCCCCAGCATTTT	CAWSAGTGGQPQHF
-	TRBV7-2	-	TRBJ1-4	TGTGCCAGCAGCCCCTTCGGGGGTGAAAAACTGTTTTTT	CASSPFGGEKLFF
-	TRBV7-9	TRBD1	TRBJ2-2	TGTGCCAGCAGCCGAGGACAGGGTCCGCGAGGGAACACCGGGGAGCTGTTTTTT	CASSRGQGPRGNTGELFF
-	TRBV6-4	-	TRBJ2-3	TGTGCCAGCAGTGACGATCCGATCGGGTCGCAGTATTTT	CASSDDPIGSQYF
-	TRBV30	-	TRBJ1-2	TGTGCCTGGAGTGTAACGGAGCGGGGCTATGGCTACACCTTC	CAWSVTERGYGYTF
-	TRBV2	-	TRBJ2-5	TGTGCCAGCAGTGATTTCAGGGAAGGGGAGACCCAGTACTTC	CASSDFREGETQYF
-	TRBV19	-	TRBJ1-6	TGTGCCAGTATGGATGTGGGACAAACCCTCCACTTT	CASMDVGQTLHF
few	TRBV4-2	-	TRBJ2-3	TGTGCCAGCAGCCAATCAATGGGTTATGAGGCGCAGTATTTT	CASSQSMGYEAQYF
few	TRBV18	-	TRBJ1-1	TGTGCCAGCTCACAAACAGAGAAGTCAGAAGCTTTCTTT	CASSQTEKSEAFF
-	TRBV19	-	TRBJ1-6	TGTGCCAGTAGTATATTACCAGAAACGCACCGGGGTTCACCCCTCCACTTT	CASSILPETHRGSPLHF
once	TRBV7-2	TRBD1	TRBJ2-7	TGTGCCAGCAGTTTTTCCCCAGGGGGCGGCGAGCAGTACTTC	CASSFSPGGGEQYF
-	TRBV19	TRBD1	TRBJ2-5	TGTGCCAGTAGTATTGGTCCCCCAGGGGGCGTGGAGACCCAGTACTTC	CASSIGPPGGVETQYF
-	TRBV6-6	-	TRBJ1-1	TGTGCCAGCAGTTACCGGGACATCCACACTGAAGCTTTCTTT	CASSYRDIHTEAFF
-	TRBV24-1	-	TRBJ1-2	TGTGCCACCAGTGATTGGACAGAATCCGATGGCTACACCTTC	CATSDWTESDGYTF
-	TRBV6-5	TRBD1	TRBJ1-5	TGTGCCAGCAACCTCGGACAGGGACCCAATCAGCCCCAGCATTTT	CASNLGQGPNQPQHF
-	TRBV19	TRBD1	TRBJ1-4	TGTGCCAGTAGACTCGGGACAGGGACTTTAGAAAAACTGTTTTTT	CASRLGTGTLEKLFF
-	TRBV6-5	-	TRBJ2-3	TGTGCCAGCAGGACCGGGGAGTTCACAGATACGCAGTATTTT	CASRTGEFTDTQYF
-	TRBV7-3	TRBD1	TRBJ2-5	TGTGCCAGCAGCTTCGCCGGGACAGGGGAGACCCAGTACTTC	CASSFAGTGETQYF
once	TRBV5-1	-	TRBJ2-1	TGCGCCAGCAGCCCCGGGGCGGGACAGACATCAAACAATGAGCAGTTCTTC	CASSPGAGQTSNNEQFF
-	TRBV9	-	TRBJ2-1	TGTGCCAGCAGCGGGGGGGGGCCACCCGCCTACAATGAGCAGTTCTTC	CASSGGGPPAYNEQFF
few	TRBV5-1	-	TRBJ1-6	TGCGCCAGCAGCCTACAGCCCCCGGACAGTAATTCACCCCTCCACTTT	CASSLQPPDSNSPLHF
once	TRBV6-1	-	TRBJ2-1	TGTGCCAGCAGTGAACTGGGGCACAGCTCCTACAATGAGCAGTTCTTC	CASSELGHSSYNEQFF
-	TRBV5-4	TRBD1	TRBJ2-2	TGTGCCAGCAGCTTTGGAGACAGGGTCGGGACCGGGGAGCTGTTTTTT	CASSFGDRVGTGELFF
-	TRBV12-3/TRBV12-4	-	TRBJ2-3	TGTGCCAGCAGTTTAGGAGGTGATACGCAGTATTTT	CASSLGGDTQYF